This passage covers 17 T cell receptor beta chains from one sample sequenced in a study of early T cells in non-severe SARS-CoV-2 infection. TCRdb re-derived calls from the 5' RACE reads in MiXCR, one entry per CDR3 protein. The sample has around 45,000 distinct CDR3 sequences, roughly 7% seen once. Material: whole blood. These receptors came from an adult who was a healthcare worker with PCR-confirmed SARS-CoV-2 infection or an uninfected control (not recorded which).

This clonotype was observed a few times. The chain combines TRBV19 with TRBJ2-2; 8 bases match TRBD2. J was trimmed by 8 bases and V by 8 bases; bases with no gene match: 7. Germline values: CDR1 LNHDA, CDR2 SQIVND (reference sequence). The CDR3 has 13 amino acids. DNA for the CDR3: TGTGCCAGTGGACTAGCCCTTTTTGGGGAGCTGTTTTTT. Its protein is CASGLALFGELFF.

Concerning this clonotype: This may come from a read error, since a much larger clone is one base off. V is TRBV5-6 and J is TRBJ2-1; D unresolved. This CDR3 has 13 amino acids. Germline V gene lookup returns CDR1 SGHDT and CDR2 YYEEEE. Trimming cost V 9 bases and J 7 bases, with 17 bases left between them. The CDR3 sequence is CANRPSGGNEQFF. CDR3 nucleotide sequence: TGTGCCAACAGACCCTCGGGTGGTAATGAGCAGTTCTTC.

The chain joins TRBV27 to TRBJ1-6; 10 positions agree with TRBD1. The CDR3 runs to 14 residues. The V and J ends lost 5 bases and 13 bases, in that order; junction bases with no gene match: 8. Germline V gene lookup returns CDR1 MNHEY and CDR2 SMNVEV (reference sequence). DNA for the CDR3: TGTGCCAGCAGTATAGGGACAGGGGCGCTGCCCCTCCACTTT. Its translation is CASSIGTGALPLHF.

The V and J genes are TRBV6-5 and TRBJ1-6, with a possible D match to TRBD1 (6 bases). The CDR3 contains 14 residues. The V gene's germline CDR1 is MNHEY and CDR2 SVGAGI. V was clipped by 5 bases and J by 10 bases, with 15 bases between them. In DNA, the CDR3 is TGTGCCAGCAGTCCAGGGGAGGTGGGATCACCCCTCCACTTT. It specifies CASSPGEVGSPLHF.

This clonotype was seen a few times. In nucleotides, the CDR3 is TGTGCCAGCCGATCGGGACAGGGGTTAGTCGAGCAGTACTTC. Amino acid sequence: CASRSGQGLVEQYF. The chain joins TRBV6-5 to TRBJ2-7, with TRBD1 matching 10 bases. Germline-derived CDR1 and CDR2 are MNHEY and SVGAGI. The CDR3 extends over 14 amino acids. Trimming removed 8 bases from V and 6 bases from J; junction bases left unmatched: 10.

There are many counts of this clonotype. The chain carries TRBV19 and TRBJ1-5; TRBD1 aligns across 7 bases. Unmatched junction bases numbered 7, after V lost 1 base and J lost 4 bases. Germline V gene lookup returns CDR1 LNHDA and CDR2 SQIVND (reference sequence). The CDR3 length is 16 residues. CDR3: CASSIARQGGNQPQHF. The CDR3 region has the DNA TGTGCCAGTAGTATAGCCCGACAGGGAGGGAATCAGCCCCAGCATTTT.

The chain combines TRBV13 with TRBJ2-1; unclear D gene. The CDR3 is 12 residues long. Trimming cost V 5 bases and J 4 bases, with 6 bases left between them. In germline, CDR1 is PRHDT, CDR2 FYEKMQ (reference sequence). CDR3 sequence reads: CASSPEYNEQFF. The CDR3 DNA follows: TGTGCCAGCAGCCCGGAGTACAATGAGCAGTTCTTC.

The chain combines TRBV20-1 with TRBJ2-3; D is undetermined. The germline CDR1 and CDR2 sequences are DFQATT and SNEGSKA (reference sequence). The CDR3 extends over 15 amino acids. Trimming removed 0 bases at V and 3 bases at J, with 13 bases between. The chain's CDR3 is CSARDPPARTDTQYF. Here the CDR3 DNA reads TGCAGTGCTAGAGATCCACCAGCGAGGACAGATACGCAGTATTTT.

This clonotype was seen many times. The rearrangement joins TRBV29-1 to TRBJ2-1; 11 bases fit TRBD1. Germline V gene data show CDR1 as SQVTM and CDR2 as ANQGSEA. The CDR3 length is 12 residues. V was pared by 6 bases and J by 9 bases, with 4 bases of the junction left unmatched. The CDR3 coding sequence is TGCAGCGTGTGGACAGGGGGCGGTGAGCAGTTCTTC. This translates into CSVWTGGGEQFF.

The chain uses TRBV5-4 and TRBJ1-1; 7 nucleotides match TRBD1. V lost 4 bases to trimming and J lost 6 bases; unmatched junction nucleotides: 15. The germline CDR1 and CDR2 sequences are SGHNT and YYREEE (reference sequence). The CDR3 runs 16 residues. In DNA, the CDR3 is TGTGCCAGCAGCCCCGAGCTCGACAGGGTGCTCGCTGAAGCTTTCTTT. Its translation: CASSPELDRVLAEAFF. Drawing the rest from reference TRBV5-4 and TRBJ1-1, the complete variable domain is ETGVTQSPTHLIKTRGQQVTLRCSSQSGHNTVSWYQQALGQGPQFIFQYYREEENGRGNFPPRFSGLQFPNYSSELNVNALELDDSALYLCASSPELDRVLAEAFFGQGTRLTVV.

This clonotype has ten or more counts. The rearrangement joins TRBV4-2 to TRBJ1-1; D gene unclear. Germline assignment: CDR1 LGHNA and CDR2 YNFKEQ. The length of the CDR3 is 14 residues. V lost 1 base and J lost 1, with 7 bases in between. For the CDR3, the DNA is TGTGCCAGCAGCCAAGTCGCAGGGAACACTGAAGCTTTCTTT. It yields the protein CASSQVAGNTEAFF.

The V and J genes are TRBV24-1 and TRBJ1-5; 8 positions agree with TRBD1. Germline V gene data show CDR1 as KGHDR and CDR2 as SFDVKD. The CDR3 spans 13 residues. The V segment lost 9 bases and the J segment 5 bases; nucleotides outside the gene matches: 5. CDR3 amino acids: CATQQGDDQPQHF. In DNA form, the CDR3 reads TGTGCCACCCAACAGGGGGACGATCAGCCCCAGCATTTT.

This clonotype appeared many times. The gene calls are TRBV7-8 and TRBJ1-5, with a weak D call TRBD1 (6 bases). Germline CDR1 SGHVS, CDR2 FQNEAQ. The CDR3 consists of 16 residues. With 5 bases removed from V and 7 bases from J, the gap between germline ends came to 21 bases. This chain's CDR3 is CASSRPGRGRDQPQHF. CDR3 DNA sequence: TGTGCCAGCAGCCGACCAGGCAGGGGAAGGGACCAGCCCCAGCATTTT.

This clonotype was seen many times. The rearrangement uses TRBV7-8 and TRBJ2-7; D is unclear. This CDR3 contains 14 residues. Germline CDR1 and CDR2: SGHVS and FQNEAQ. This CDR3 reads CTGMELGSSYEQYF. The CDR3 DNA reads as TGTACGGGCATGGAGTTGGGAAGCTCCTACGAGCAGTACTTC.

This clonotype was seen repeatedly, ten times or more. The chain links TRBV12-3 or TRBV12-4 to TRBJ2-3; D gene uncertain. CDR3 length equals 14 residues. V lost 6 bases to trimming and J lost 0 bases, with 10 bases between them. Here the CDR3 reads CASRTSASTDTQYF. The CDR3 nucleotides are TGTGCCAGCAGGACATCCGCTAGCACAGATACGCAGTATTTT.

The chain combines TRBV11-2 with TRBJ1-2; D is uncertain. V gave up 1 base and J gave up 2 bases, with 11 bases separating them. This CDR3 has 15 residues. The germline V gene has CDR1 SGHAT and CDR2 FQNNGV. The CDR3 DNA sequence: TGTGCCAGCAGCTTAGTCCCGGACGGGAACTATGGCTACACCTTC. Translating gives CASSLVPDGNYGYTF.

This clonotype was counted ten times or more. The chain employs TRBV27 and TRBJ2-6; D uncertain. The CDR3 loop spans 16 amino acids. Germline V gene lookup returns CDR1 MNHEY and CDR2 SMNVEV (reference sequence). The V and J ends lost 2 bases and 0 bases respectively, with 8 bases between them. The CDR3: CASSLNVASGANVLTF. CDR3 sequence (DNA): TGTGCCAGCAGTTTAAACGTTGCCTCTGGGGCCAACGTCCTGACTTTC.